The 25 T cell receptor beta chains presented below share a single source sample, sequenced in a study of blood T cell repertoires in COVID-19. Here immunoSEQ multiplex PCR was the method, and the copy in TCRdb shows in-frame clones only, minus some. The table shows roughly 320,000 clones, with roughly nine tenths occurring only once. Sequenced: PBMCs or T cells enriched from blood (not recorded which). These receptors all stem from a woman aged 25 to 39 who had been exposed to COVID-19.

This chain uses TRBV7-8 with TRBJ2-7; possibly TRBD2 for D (6 bases). The CDR3 length is 15 residues. V was clipped by 3 bases and J by 3 bases, with 15 bases between them. Germline CDR1 is SGHVS and CDR2 is FQNEAQ. The CDR3 DNA reads TGTGCCAGCAGCTTCCTCTACCGCGGGGACTACGAGCAGTACTTC. This codes for CASSFLYRGDYEQYF.

This sequence joins TRBV7-2 and TRBJ2-3; D possibly corresponds to TRBD2 (7 bases). V lost 5 bases, J lost 2 bases, and 14 bases lay in between. There are 15 residues in the CDR3. CDR1 SGHTA and CDR2 FQGNSA come from the germline V gene. CDR3 nucleotide sequence: TGTGCCAGCAGCCCCGGGGGGCTTAACACAGATACGCAGTATTTT. Amino acid sequence: CASSPGGLNTDTQYF.

Worth noting for this clone: Other DNA sequences in the same sample also yield this CDR3. The V and J genes are TRBV5-4 and TRBJ1-2; D remains unclear. With 3 bases removed from V and 2 bases from J, the gap between germline ends came to 8 bases. The CDR3 is 13 amino acids. CDR1 is SGHNT and CDR2 is YYREEE in the germline V gene (reference sequence). CDR3 region: CASSSGQNYGYTF. In DNA, the CDR3 is TGTGCCAGCAGCTCTGGGCAGAACTATGGCTACACCTTC.

The gene calls are TRBV20-1 and TRBJ1-6, with D unresolved. Germline V CDR1 and CDR2: DFQATT, SNEGSKA (reference sequence). V was clipped by 3 bases and J by 2 bases, with 8 bases between them. CDR3 length: 14 amino acids. The CDR3 region is CSASTPAYNSPLHF. CDR3 bases: TGCAGTGCTAGTACTCCGGCCTATAATTCACCCCTCCACTTT.

The CDR3 loop is CSVAGTGNGYTF. CDR3 bases: TGCAGCGTAGCCGGGACAGGGAATGGCTACACCTTC. The chain uses TRBV29-1 and TRBJ1-2; 9 bases are shared with TRBD1. The CDR3 has 12 residues. Germline loops: CDR1 SQVTM, CDR2 ANQGSEA. With 6 bases clipped from V and 6 bases from J, the junction kept 5 bases outside the gene matches.

The V gene is TRBV5-1, the J gene TRBJ2-7, with 10 bases lining up with TRBD2. With 4 bases clipped from V and 0 bases from J, the junction kept 7 bases outside the gene matches. The germline CDR1 and CDR2 sequences are SGHRS and YFSETQ. The CDR3 runs to 16 residues. The CDR3 DNA reads as TGCGCCAGCAGCCAACTCGGGACTAGCGCCTCCTACGAGCAGTACTTC. Translated: CASSQLGTSASYEQYF.

Only one count was recorded for this clone. The chain employs TRBV28 and TRBJ1-2; 7 bases fit TRBD1. CDR1 is MDHEN, CDR2 SYDVKM, per germline. J lost 8 bases, V lost 8 bases, and 11 bases had no gene match. The CDR3 extends over 13 amino acids. CDR3 residues: CASFDRVAGGYTF. CDR3 coding DNA: TGTGCCAGCTTCGACAGGGTAGCGGGAGGCTACACCTTC.

The J gene is TRBJ1-5, the V gene TRBV15; TRBD1 matches at 8 bases. With V trimmed by 2 bases and J by 3 bases, 6 bases remained unmatched. This CDR3 is 16 amino acids long. CDR1 LNHNV and CDR2 YYDKDF come from the germline V gene (reference sequence). The CDR3 loop reads CATSRIQDRDNQPQHF. In DNA, the CDR3 is TGTGCCACCAGCAGAATACAGGACAGGGACAATCAGCCCCAGCATTTT. Complete variable domain (other parts from reference TRBV15 and TRBJ1-5): DAMVIQNPRYQVTQFGKPVTLSCSQTLNHNVMYWYQQKSSQAPKLLFHYYDKDFNNEADTPDNFQSRRPNTSFCFLDIRSPGLGDTAMYLCATSRIQDRDNQPQHFGDGTRLSIL.

This sequence joins TRBV5-4 and TRBJ1-1; TRBD1 matches at 7 bases. The CDR3 is 15 amino acids. Germline CDR1 SGHNT, CDR2 YYREEE (reference sequence). With 4 bases clipped from V and 1 base from J, the junction kept 7 bases outside the gene matches. The CDR3 bases are TGTGCCAGCAGCCCATACCGGGACAGGAACACTGAAGCTTTCTTT. Protein: CASSPYRDRNTEAFF. The entire variable domain, with the rest obtained from reference TRBV5-4 and TRBJ1-1, is as follows: ETGVTQSPTHLIKTRGQQVTLRCSSQSGHNTVSWYQQALGQGPQFIFQYYREEENGRGNFPPRFSGLQFPNYSSELNVNALELDDSALYLCASSPYRDRNTEAFFGQGTRLTVV.

This clone was seen a few times. This sequence joins TRBV19 and TRBJ2-2, with 7 bases lining up with TRBD2. Trimming removed 7 bases from V and 6 bases from J; junction bases left unmatched: 5. The CDR3 covers 13 residues. CDR1 is LNHDA, CDR2 SQIVND, per germline (reference sequence). The CDR3 here is CASNERGAGELFF. CDR3 sequence (DNA): TGTGCCAGTAACGAGCGGGGCGCCGGGGAGCTGTTTTTT.

This clone was observed a single time. The chain uses TRBV7-2 and TRBJ1-4, with D unresolved. The CDR3 has 15 residues. Trimming took off 5 bases at V and 0 bases at J, with 10 bases between the two ends. CDR1 SGHTA and CDR2 FQGNSA come from the germline V gene. The CDR3 DNA is TGTGCCAGCAGCCCAAGCGTTGCAACTAATGAAAAACTGTTTTTT. It codes for CASSPSVATNEKLFF. Using reference TRBV7-2 and TRBJ1-4 for the parts outside the CDR3, the full variable domain is GAGVSQSPSNKVTEKGKDVELRCDPISGHTALYWYRQSLGQGLEFLIYFQGNSAPDKSGLPSDRFSAERTGGSVSTLTIQRTQQEDSAVYLCASSPSVATNEKLFFGSGTQLSVL.

The chain uses TRBV29-1 and TRBJ1-5, with a possible D match to TRBD1 (5 bases). From germline, CDR1 is SQVTM and CDR2 ANQGSEA. V was clipped by 7 bases and J by 3 bases, with 13 bases between them. The CDR3 sequence is 13 residues long. This chain's CDR3 is CSATSGYNQPQHF. The CDR3 DNA is TGCAGCGCTACGTCAGGGTACAATCAGCCCCAGCATTTT.

The gene calls are TRBV2 and TRBJ1-1, with a weak D call TRBD1 (5 bases). Trimming cost V 3 bases and J 1 base, with 15 bases left between them. Germline loops: CDR1 SNHLY, CDR2 FYNNEI. CDR3 length equals 16 residues. As DNA, the CDR3 is TGTGCCAGCAGTGACGACAGCACAATTAGGAACACTGAAGCTTTCTTT. It codes for CASSDDSTIRNTEAFF.

The genes are TRBV10-3 and TRBJ1-5; possible D gene TRBD1, 6 bases. Germline CDR1 and CDR2: ENHRY and SYGVKD. The V end lost 8 bases, the J end lost 1 base, and 12 bases lay between the germline ends. The CDR3 length is 14 residues. The CDR3 DNA is TGTGCCATCGCCCGGGACATAAGCAATCAGCCCCAGCATTTT. As protein: CAIARDISNQPQHF.

The gene calls are TRBV2 and TRBJ1-2; TRBD1 agrees at 7 bases. Germline V gives CDR1 SNHLY, CDR2 FYNNEI. J gave up 7 bases and V 0 bases, and 5 bases lay outside the gene matches. This CDR3 has 14 residues. The CDR3 DNA reads TGTGCCAGCAGTGAAGCGGGGACAGCAAGTGGCTACACCTTC. Its protein is CASSEAGTASGYTF.

The rearrangement uses TRBV4-3 and TRBJ2-3; D is possibly TRBD1 (7 bases). Germline CDR1 and CDR2: LGHNA and YSLEER. The CDR3 is made up of 17 amino acids. Trimming pared 0 bases from V and 1 base from J, leaving 14 bases between. The CDR3 reads CASSQDRGRRGTDTQYF. The DNA of the CDR3 is TGCGCCAGCAGCCAAGATAGGGGGCGGAGGGGCACAGATACGCAGTATTTT.

The genes are TRBV5-1 and TRBJ1-2, with 11 bases that match TRBD1. The germline gives CDR1 SGHRS, CDR2 YFSETQ. The V and J ends lost 5 bases and 2 bases, in that order; junction bases with no gene match: 2. The CDR3 covers 14 residues. The CDR3 bases are TGCGCCAGCAGTAGGACAGGGGGCAACTATGGCTACACCTTC. Protein: CASSRTGGNYGYTF. The whole variable domain, filled in from reference TRBV5-1 and TRBJ1-2, reads KAGVTQTPRYLIKTRGQQVTLSCSPISGHRSVSWYQQTPGQGLQFLFEYFSETQRNKGNFPGRFSGRQFSNSRSEMNVSTLELGDSALYLCASSRTGGNYGYTFGSGTRLTVV.

The V and J genes are TRBV5-1 and TRBJ1-2, with TRBD1 matching 8 bases. This CDR3 spans 14 amino acids. Trimming cost V 3 bases and J 2 bases; bases outside gene matches: 3. Germline assignment: CDR1 SGHRS and CDR2 YFSETQ. The CDR3 sequence is CASSSRTGNYGYTF. CDR3 nucleotide sequence: TGCGCCAGCAGCTCGAGGACAGGGAACTATGGCTACACCTTC.

This chain links TRBV4-2 with TRBJ1-5, with TRBD1 identical over 8 bases. Looked up from germline, CDR1 is LGHNA and CDR2 is YNFKEQ. The CDR3 has 16 residues. J gave up 3 bases and V 0 bases, and 4 bases lay outside the gene matches. CDR3 nucleotides: TGTGCCAGCAGCCAAGATAAGGACAGGGTCAATCAGCCCCAGCATTTT. Translation gives CASSQDKDRVNQPQHF.

This CDR3 is CASSSGLRLTEAFF. In DNA, the CDR3 is TGTGCCAGCAGTTCAGGGTTACGGCTGACTGAAGCTTTCTTT. The rearrangement uses TRBV7-9 and TRBJ1-1, with a tentative D call TRBD1 (5 bases). In germline, CDR1 is SEHNR, CDR2 FQNEAQ (reference sequence). Trimming removed 6 bases from V and 5 bases from J, with 16 bases in between. This CDR3 has 14 residues.

The V call is TRBV6-5, the J call TRBJ2-1; D is ambiguous. The CDR3 consists of 14 residues. The germline V gene encodes CDR1 MNHEY and CDR2 SVGAGI. Trimming removed 7 bases from V and 0 bases from J, with 10 bases in between. In nucleotides, the CDR3 is TGTGCCAGCAAGCACAGCACCTCCTACAATGAGCAGTTCTTC. Translation: CASKHSTSYNEQFF.

This clone was picked up one time. This chain joins TRBV10-3 and TRBJ1-1; D remains unclear. The CDR3 extends over 13 amino acids. V was clipped by 0 bases and J by 4 bases, with 6 bases between them. Per germline, CDR1 ENHRY and CDR2 SYGVKD. This CDR3 reads CAISESGSTEAFF. The CDR3 coding sequence is TGTGCCATCAGTGAGTCGGGGAGCACTGAAGCTTTCTTT.

The rearrangement links TRBV6-1 to TRBJ1-4, with D hard to call. The CDR3 consists of 15 residues. In germline, CDR1 is MNHNS, CDR2 SASEGT. V was cut by 3 bases and J by 5 bases, with 13 bases left in between. CDR3 nucleotides: TGTGCCAGCAGTGATAACACGGGAGACAATGAAAAACTGTTTTTT. Translated: CASSDNTGDNEKLFF.

This clone was counted a single time. The chain couples TRBV6-5 to TRBJ1-2, with D perhaps TRBD1 (5 bases). V lost 0 bases and J lost 7, with 12 bases in between. Germline CDR1 is MNHEY and CDR2 is SVGAGI. CDR3 length: 14 residues. Here the CDR3 DNA reads TGTGCCAGCAGTTACTCGCCAGGGATGAGTGGCTACACCTTC. This translates into CASSYSPGMSGYTF.

The chain is built from TRBV6-5 and TRBJ2-7; unclear D gene. V was pared by 0 bases and J by 2 bases, with 11 bases between. CDR1 and CDR2 (germline): MNHEY, SVGAGI. This CDR3 is built from 15 residues. The chain's CDR3 is CASSYSSTGTYEQYF. CDR3 nucleotides: TGTGCCAGCAGTTACTCGAGTACGGGTACCTACGAGCAGTACTTC.